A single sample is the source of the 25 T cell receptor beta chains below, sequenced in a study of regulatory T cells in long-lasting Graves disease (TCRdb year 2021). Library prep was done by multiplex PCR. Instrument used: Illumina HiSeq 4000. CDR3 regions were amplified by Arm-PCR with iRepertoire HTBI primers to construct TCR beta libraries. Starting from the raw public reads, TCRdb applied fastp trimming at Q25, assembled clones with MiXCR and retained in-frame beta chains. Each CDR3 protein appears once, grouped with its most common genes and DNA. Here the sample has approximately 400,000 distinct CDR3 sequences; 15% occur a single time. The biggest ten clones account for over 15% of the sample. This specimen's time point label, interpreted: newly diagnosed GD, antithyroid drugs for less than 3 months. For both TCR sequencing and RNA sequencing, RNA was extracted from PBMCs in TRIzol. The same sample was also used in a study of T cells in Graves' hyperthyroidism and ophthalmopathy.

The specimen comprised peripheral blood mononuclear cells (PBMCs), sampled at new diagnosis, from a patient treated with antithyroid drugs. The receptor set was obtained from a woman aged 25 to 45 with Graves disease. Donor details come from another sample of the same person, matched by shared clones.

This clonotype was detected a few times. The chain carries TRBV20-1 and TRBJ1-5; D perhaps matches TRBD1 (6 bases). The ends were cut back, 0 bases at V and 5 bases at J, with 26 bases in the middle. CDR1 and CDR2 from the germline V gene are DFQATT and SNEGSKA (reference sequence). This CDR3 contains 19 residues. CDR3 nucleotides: TGCAGTGCTAGAGATCCCTGGACAGCGGCTCGGGACTCCTATCAGCCCCAGCATTTT. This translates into CSARDPWTAARDSYQPQHF.

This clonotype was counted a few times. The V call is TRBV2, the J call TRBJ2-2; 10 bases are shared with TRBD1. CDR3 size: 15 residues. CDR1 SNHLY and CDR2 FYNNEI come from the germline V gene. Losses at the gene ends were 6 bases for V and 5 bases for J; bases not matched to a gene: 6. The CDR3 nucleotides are TGTGCCAGCAGGGGGGACAGGGGTGGTACCGGGGAGCTGTTTTTT. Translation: CASRGDRGGTGELFF. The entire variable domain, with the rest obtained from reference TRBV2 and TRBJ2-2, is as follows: EPEVTQTPSHQVTQMGQEVILRCVPISNHLYFYWYRQILGQKVEFLVSFYNNEISEKSEIFDDQFSVERPDGSNFTLKIRSTKLEDSAMYFCASRGDRGGTGELFFGEGSRLTVL.

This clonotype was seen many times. The CDR3 spells CASSRLTSGVTDTQYF. The DNA for the CDR3 is TGTGCCAGCAGCCGACTAACTAGCGGAGTCACAGATACGCAGTATTTT. This chain uses TRBV14 with TRBJ2-3; 8 bases match TRBD2. This CDR3 is built from 16 residues. Per germline, CDR1 SGHDN and CDR2 FVKESK. J gave up 2 bases and V 4 bases, and 8 bases lay outside the gene matches.

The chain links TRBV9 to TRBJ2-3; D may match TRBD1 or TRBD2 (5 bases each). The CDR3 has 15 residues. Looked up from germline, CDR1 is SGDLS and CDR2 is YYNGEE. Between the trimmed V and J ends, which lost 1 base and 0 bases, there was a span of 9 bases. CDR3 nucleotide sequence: TGTGCCAGCAGCGTAACCGGGACCAGCACAGATACGCAGTATTTT. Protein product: CASSVTGTSTDTQYF. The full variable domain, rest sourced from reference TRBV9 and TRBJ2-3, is DSGVTQTPKHLITATGQRVTLRCSPRSGDLSVYWYQQSLDQGLQFLIQYYNGEERAKGNILERFSAQQFPDLHSELNLSSLELGDSALYFCASSVTGTSTDTQYFGPGTRLTVL.

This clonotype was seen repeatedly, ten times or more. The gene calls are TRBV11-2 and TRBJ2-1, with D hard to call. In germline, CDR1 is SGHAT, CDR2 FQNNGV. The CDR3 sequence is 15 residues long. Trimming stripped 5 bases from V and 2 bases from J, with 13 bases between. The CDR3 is CASSARLKAYNEQFF. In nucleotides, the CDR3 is TGTGCCAGCAGCGCCCGCTTAAAGGCCTACAATGAGCAGTTCTTC. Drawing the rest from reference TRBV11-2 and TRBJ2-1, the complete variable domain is EAGVAQSPRYKIIEKRQSVAFWCNPISGHATLYWYQQILGQGPKLLIQFQNNGVVDDSQLPKDRFSAERLKGVDSTLKIQPAKLEDSAVYLCASSARLKAYNEQFFGPGTRLTVL.

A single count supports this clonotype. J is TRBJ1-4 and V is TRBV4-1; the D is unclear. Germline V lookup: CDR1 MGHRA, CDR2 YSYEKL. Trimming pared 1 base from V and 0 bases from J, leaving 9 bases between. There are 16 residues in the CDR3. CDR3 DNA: TGCGCCAGCAGCCAAGTTCCCGCGACAACTAATGAAAAACTGTTTTTT. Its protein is CASSQVPATTNEKLFF.

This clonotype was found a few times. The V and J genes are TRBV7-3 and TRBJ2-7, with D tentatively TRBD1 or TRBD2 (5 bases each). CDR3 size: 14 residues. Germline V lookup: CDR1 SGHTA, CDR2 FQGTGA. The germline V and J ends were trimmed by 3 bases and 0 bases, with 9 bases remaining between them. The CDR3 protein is CASSLGRNSYEQYF. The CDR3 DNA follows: TGTGCCAGCAGCTTGGGACGGAACTCCTACGAGCAGTACTTC.

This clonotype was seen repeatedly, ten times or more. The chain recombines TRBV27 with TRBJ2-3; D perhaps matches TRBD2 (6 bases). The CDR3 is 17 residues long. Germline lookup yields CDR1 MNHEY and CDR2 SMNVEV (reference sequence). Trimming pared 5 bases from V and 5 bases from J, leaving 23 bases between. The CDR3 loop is CASSAPTPGDFLDTQYF. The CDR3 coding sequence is TGTGCCAGCAGTGCCCCTACCCCGGGGGATTTTTTAGATACGCAGTATTTT.

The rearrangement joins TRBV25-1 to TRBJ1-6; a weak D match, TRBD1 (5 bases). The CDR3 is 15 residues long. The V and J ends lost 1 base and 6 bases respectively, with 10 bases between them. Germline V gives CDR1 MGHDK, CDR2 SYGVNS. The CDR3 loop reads CASSELWGINSPLHF. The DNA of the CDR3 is TGTGCCAGCAGTGAATTATGGGGGATTAATTCACCCCTCCACTTT. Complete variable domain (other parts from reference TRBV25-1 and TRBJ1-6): EADIYQTPRYLVIGTGKKITLECSQTMGHDKMYWYQQDPGMELHLIHYSYGVNSTEKGDLSSESTVSRIRTEHFPLTLESARPSHTSQYLCASSELWGINSPLHFGNGTRLTVT.

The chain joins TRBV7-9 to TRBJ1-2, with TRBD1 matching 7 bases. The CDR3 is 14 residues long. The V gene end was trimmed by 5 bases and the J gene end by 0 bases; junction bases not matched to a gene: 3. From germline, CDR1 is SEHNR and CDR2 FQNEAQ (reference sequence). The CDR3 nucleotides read TGTGCCAGCAGCCCACAGGGGACTAACTATGGCTACACCTTC. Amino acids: CASSPQGTNYGYTF.

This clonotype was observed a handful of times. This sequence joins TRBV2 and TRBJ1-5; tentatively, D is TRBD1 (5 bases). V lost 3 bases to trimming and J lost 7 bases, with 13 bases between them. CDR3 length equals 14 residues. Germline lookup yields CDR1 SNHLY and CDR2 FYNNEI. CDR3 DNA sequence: TGTGCCAGCAGTGAGGGGCAGGGTAACCAGCCCCAGCATTTT. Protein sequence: CASSEGQGNQPQHF.

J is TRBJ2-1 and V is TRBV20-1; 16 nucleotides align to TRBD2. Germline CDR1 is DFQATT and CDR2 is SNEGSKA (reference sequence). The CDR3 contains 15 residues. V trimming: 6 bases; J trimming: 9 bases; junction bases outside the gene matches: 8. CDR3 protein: CSAPTGLAGGGEQFF. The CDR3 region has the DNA TGCAGTGCGCCGACGGGACTAGCGGGGGGGGGTGAGCAGTTCTTC.

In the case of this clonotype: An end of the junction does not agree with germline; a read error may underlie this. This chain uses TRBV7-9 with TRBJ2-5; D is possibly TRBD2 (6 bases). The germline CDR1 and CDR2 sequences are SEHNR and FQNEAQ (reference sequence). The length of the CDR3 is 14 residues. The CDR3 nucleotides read TGTGCCAGCAGCTTAGCCGAGAGCCGGGGGACCCAGTGCTTC. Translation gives CASSLAESRGTQCF.

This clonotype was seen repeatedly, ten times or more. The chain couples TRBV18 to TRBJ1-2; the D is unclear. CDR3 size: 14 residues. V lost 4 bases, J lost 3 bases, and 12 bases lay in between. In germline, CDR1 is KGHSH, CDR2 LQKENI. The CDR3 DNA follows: TGTGCCAGCTCACTTCAACCGACCGACTATGGCTACACCTTC. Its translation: CASSLQPTDYGYTF.

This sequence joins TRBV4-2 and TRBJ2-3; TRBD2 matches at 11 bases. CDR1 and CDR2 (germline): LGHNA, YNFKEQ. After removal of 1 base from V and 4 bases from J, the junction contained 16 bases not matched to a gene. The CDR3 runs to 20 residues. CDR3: CASSQGLAGSFIPSPDTQYF. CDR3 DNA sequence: TGTGCCAGCAGCCAAGGACTAGCGGGATCATTCATCCCCTCCCCAGATACGCAGTATTTT.

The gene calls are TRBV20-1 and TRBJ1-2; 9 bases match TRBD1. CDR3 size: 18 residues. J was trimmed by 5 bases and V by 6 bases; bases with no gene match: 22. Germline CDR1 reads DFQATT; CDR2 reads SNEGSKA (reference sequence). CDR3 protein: CSATPAGTGSGRGYGYTF. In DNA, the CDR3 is TGCAGTGCCACCCCTGCGGGGACAGGGTCCGGACGGGGGTATGGCTACACCTTC.

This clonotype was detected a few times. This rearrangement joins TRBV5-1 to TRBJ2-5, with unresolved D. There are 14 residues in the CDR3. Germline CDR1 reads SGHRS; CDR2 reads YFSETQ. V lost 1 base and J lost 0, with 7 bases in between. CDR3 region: CASSLKLNQETQYF. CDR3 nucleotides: TGCGCCAGCAGCTTGAAGCTAAACCAAGAGACCCAGTACTTC.

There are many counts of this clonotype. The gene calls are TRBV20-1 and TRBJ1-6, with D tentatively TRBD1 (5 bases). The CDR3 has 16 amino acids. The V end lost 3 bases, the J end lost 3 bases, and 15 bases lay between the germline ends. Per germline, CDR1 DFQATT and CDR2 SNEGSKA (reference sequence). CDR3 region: CSARQDAGSYNSPLHF. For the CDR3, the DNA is TGCAGTGCTAGGCAGGATGCAGGGAGCTATAATTCACCCCTCCACTTT.

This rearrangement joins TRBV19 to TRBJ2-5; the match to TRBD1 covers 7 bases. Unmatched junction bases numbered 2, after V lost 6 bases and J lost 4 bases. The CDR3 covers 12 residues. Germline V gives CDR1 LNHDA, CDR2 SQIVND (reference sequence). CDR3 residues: CASSTGVETQYF. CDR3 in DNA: TGTGCCAGTAGCACAGGGGTAGAGACCCAGTACTTC.

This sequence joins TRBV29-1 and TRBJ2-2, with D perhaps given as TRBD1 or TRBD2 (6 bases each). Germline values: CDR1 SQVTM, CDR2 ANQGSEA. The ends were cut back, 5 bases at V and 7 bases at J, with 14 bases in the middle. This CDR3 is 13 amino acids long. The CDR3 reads CSVSGGGIGELFF. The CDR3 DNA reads TGCAGCGTTTCCGGGGGCGGGATCGGGGAGCTGTTTTTT.

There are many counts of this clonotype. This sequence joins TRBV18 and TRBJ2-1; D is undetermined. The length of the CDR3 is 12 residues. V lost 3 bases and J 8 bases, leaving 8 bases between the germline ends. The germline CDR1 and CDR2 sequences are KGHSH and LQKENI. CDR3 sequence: CASSPGMDEQFF. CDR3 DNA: TGTGCCAGCTCACCGGGAATGGATGAGCAGTTCTTC.

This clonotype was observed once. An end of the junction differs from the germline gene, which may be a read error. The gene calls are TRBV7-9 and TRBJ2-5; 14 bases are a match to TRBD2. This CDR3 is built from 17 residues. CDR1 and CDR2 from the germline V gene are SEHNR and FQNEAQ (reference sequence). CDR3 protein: CASSIFPPGLAGEDQYF. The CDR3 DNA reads TGCGCCAGCAGCATTTTCCCCCCGGGACTAGCGGGAGAGGACCAGTACTTC.

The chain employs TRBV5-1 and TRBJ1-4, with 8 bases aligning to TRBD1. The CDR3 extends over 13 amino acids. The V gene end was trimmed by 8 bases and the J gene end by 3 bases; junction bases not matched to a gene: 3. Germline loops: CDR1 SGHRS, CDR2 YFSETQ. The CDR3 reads CASSQGANEKLFF. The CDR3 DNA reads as TGCGCCAGTTCACAGGGGGCTAATGAAAAACTGTTTTTT.

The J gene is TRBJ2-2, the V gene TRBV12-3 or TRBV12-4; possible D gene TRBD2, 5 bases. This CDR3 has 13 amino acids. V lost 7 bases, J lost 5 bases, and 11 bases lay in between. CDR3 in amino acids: CASNQRRTGELFF. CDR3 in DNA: TGTGCCAGCAATCAGCGGAGGACCGGGGAGCTGTTTTTT.

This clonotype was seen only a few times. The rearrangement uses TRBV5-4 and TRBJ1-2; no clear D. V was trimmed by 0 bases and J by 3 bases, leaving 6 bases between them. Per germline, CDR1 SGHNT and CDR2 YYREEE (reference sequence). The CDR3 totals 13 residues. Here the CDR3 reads CASSLVDDYGYTF. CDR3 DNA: TGTGCCAGCAGCTTGGTCGATGACTATGGCTACACCTTC.